This is a list of T cell receptor beta chains from one sample in a study of blood T cell repertoires in COVID-19. Only in-frame clones appear in the TCRdb table, and some are missing; sequencing was by immunoSEQ multiplex PCR. The top ten clones hold roughly 8.3% of a sample with over 200,000 clones, around nine tenths of them seen once. Sample: PBMCs or T cells enriched from blood (not recorded which). The receptors originated from a man aged 35-49 years who had recovered from COVID-19. Both conserved end residues are part of each CDR3. The D gene is left open where the match is weak. Some rows mark clone size as missing; the rest say once, few, many or name a class of expanded clone.

TRBV3-1/TRBV3-2	NA	TRBJ1-2	few	CASSLNAGYGYTF	TGTGCCAGCAGCCTAAACGCGGGGTATGGCTACACCTTC
TRBV5-1	NA	TRBJ1-2	NA	CASSLDRGRGYGYTF	TGCGCCAGCAGCTTGGATCGGGGCAGGGGCTATGGCTACACCTTC
TRBV9	NA	TRBJ1-2	once	CASTLEQHPNYGYTF	TGTGCCAGCACTCTTGAACAGCATCCTAACTATGGCTACACCTTC
TRBV25-1	TRBD1	TRBJ1-6	NA	CASSDPGQGAYSPLHF	TGTGCCAGCAGTGATCCGGGACAGGGGGCTTATTCACCCCTCCACTTT
TRBV9	NA	TRBJ2-3	few	CASSVSHSGVGDTQYF	TGTGCCAGCAGCGTTTCTCATTCGGGGGTAGGAGATACGCAGTATTTT
TRBV7-8	NA	TRBJ2-5	NA	CASSLYFVAFGENYQETQYF	TGTGCCAGCAGCTTATACTTCGTGGCATTTGGGGAGAACTACCAAGAGACCCAGTACTTC
TRBV10-2	NA	TRBJ1-2	NA	CASSDPTDYGYTF	TGCGCCAGCAGTGATCCTACTGACTATGGCTACACCTTC
TRBV19	NA	TRBJ1-4	NA	CASSEEATNEKLFF	TGTGCCAGTAGTGAGGAAGCAACTAATGAAAAACTGTTTTTT
TRBV9	TRBD2	TRBJ2-7	once	CASSLGFTGTSGRYEQYF	TGTGCCAGCAGTCTGGGGTTTACCGGGACTAGCGGAAGGTACGAGCAGTACTTC
TRBV12-5	NA	TRBJ2-5	NA	CASGAYPQETQYF	TGTGCTAGTGGGGCTTATCCCCAAGAGACCCAGTACTTC
TRBV6-5	NA	TRBJ2-2	NA	CASFLSTGELFF	TGTGCCAGCTTCCTATCCACCGGGGAGCTGTTTTTT
TRBV4-3	NA	TRBJ1-2	NA	CASSQDPTGPYGYTF	TGCGCCAGCAGCCAAGATCCAACAGGACCCTATGGCTACACCTTC
TRBV19	NA	TRBJ1-1	NA	CASSTPRGGTEAFF	TGTGCCAGTAGTACCCCCCGAGGGGGCACTGAAGCTTTCTTT
TRBV5-1	NA	TRBJ1-4	NA	CASSLHLRGEKLFF	TGCGCCAGCAGCTTACATCTACGGGGTGAAAAACTGTTTTTT
TRBV6-4	NA	TRBJ2-1	NA	CASSDGAGEGNEQFF	TGTGCCAGCAGTGACGGCGCAGGAGAGGGCAATGAGCAGTTCTTC
TRBV7-2	NA	TRBJ1-6	NA	CASSLGQTNNSPLHF	TGTGCCAGCAGCTTAGGTCAGACAAATAATTCACCCCTCCACTTT
TRBV5-4	NA	TRBJ2-3	once	CASSLGLGTDTQYF	TGTGCCAGCAGCTTGGGACTAGGCACAGATACGCAGTATTTT
TRBV5-1	TRBD1	TRBJ2-1	NA	CASSLIQGADTYNEQFF	TGCGCCAGCAGCTTGATTCAGGGGGCGGACACCTACAATGAGCAGTTCTTC
TRBV4-3	TRBD1	TRBJ2-7	NA	CASSQDRTGGPYEQYF	TGCGCCAGCAGCCAAGATAGGACAGGGGGCCCGTACGAGCAGTACTTC
TRBV6-5	TRBD1	TRBJ2-1	NA	CASRRDRSYNEQFF	TGTGCCAGCAGACGGGACAGGTCCTACAATGAGCAGTTCTTC
TRBV6-5	TRBD1	TRBJ2-7	few	CASTKTGTGSYEQYF	TGTGCCAGCACCAAAACCGGGACAGGGTCCTACGAGCAGTACTTC
TRBV9	NA	TRBJ1-1	NA	CASSSRGGMNTEAFF	TGTGCCAGCAGCTCGAGGGGAGGTATGAACACTGAAGCTTTCTTT
TRBV6-5	TRBD1	TRBJ1-2	NA	CASGNPGQGFYGYTF	TGTGCCAGCGGAAATCCGGGACAGGGATTCTATGGCTACACCTTC
TRBV6-2/TRBV6-3	NA	TRBJ1-4	NA	CASSYAAGTENEKLFF	TGTGCCAGCAGTTACGCTGCCGGGACTGAAAATGAAAAACTGTTTTTT
TRBV4-3	TRBD2	TRBJ2-3	NA	CASSQDFTPAGGVSTDTQYF	TGCGCCAGCAGCCAAGATTTTACGCCAGCGGGAGGGGTAAGCACAGATACGCAGTATTTT
TRBV27	TRBD1	TRBJ1-2	NA	CASSSQTGQGYGYTF	TGTGCCAGCAGTTCACAGACGGGACAGGGGTATGGCTACACCTTC
TRBV28	TRBD1	TRBJ2-2	NA	CASSLDRGANTGELFF	TGTGCCAGCAGTTTGGACAGGGGCGCCAACACCGGGGAGCTGTTTTTT
TRBV10-2	TRBD2	TRBJ2-3	NA	CASRLAGSSTDTQYF	TGCGCCAGCAGGTTAGCGGGGTCCAGCACAGATACGCAGTATTTT
TRBV7-2	NA	TRBJ2-3	NA	CASSLHGAGTLTSGTQYF	TGTGCCAGCAGCTTACACGGAGCAGGGACTCTCACCTCGGGTACGCAGTATTTT